The clone carrying this T cell receptor (beta chain) was seen at least ten times. The antigen remains unidentified. Time point noted: sample taken at primary tumor resection. These data originate in a study of spatial heterogeneity in lung cancer. Each TCR cDNA molecule bore a unique molecular identifier. MiXCR, applied by TCRdb to the 5' RACE reads, yields one record per CDR3 protein. The sample lists some 40,000 distinct CDR3 sequences; roughly 5.4% were seen once. The CDR3 consists of 19 residues. Germline V gene data show CDR1 as MNHEY and CDR2 as SVGAGI. Trimming pared 5 bases from V and 0 bases from J, leaving 20 bases between. Study outcomes and limitations: Detection of ubiquitous tumor TCRs in blood was higher at resection than follow-up.

Sequencing was performed on PBMCs, taken at surgery. The chain uses TRBV6-5 and TRBJ2-6; the D gene is possibly TRBD2 (5 bases). This sequence was found in a female donor with early-stage non-small cell lung cancer. The CDR3 loop is CASSTRGLAASSGANVLTF. In DNA form, the CDR3 reads TGTGCCAGCAGTACACGGGGTCTAGCAGCCAGCTCTGGGGCCAACGTCCTGACTTTC.